The T cell receptor beta chain described here comes from a study of CD8+ T cells in alopecia areata. Study as a whole: A 6-month off-drug phase came after tofacitinib, which had lasted 6 to 18 months. Study results and limitations: The study found higher clonality in lesional than normal scalp, especially in alopecia totalis/universalis.

Starting from PBMCs, sorting isolated CD4+ and CD8+ T cells. RNA, once extracted, was reverse transcribed into cDNA for use as the sequencing template. TCRdb's table, derived via immunoSEQ multiplex PCR, lists solely in-frame clones and lacks some. The repertoire consists of about 180,000 clones, with about 67% occurring once and the leading ten covering over 10%. Remarks on this clone: Its antigen is not identified.

The CDR3 covers 17 residues. Trimming took off 0 bases at V and 3 bases at J, with 15 bases between the two ends. Germline loops: CDR1 MGHRA, CDR2 YSYEKL. The sequence derives from a human donor with alopecia areata. The material sequenced was CD8+ T cells sorted from blood, taken at week 0. The chain couples TRBV4-1 to TRBJ2-1; the D gene is possibly TRBD2 (5 bases). CDR3 coding DNA: TGCGCCAGCAGCCAAGATAAGGGTCTAGGGAGCTACAATGAGCAGTTCTTC. Protein product: CASSQDKGLGSYNEQFF.